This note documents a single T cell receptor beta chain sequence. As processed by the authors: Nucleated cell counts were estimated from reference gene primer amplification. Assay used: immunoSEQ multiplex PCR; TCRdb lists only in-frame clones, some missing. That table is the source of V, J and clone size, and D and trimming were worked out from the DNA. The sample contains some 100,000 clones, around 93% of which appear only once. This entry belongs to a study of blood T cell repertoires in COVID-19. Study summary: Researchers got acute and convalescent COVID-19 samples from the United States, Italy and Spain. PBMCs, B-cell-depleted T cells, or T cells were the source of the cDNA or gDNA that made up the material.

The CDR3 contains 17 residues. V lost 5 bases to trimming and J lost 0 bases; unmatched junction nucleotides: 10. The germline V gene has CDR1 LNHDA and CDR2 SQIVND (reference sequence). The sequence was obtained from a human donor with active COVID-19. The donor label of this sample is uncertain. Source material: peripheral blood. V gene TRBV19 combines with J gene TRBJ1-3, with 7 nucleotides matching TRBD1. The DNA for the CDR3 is TGTGCCAGTAGTCCGAGGGACAGCGATAGCTCTGGAAACACCATATATTTT. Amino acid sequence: CASSPRDSDSSGNTIYF.